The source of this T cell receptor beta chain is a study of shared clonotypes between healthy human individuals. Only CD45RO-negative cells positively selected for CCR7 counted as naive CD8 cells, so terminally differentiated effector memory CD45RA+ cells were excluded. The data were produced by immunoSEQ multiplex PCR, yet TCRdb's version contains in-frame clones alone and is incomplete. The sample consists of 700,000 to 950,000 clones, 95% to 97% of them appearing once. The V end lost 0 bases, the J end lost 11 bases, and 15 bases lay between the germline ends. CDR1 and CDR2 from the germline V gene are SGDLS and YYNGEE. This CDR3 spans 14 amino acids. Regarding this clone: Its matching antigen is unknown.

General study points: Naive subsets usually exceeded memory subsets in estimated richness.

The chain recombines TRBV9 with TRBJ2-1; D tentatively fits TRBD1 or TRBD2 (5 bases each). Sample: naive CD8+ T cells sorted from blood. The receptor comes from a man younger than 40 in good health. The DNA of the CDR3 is TGTGCCAGCAGCGTAGGGGACGGGTATGTTCAGCAGTTCTTC. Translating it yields CASSVGDGYVQQFF.